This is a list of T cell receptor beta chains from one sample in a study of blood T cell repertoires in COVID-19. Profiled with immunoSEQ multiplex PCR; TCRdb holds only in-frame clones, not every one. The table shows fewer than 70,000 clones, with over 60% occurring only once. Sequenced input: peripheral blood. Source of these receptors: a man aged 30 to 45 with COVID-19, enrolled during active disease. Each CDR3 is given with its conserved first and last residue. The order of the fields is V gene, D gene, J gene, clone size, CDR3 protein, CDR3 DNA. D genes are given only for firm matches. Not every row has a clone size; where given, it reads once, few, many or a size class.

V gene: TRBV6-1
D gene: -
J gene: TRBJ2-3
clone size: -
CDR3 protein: CASSEAPIHRGDTQYF
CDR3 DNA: TGTGCCAGCAGTGAAGCGCCTATACATCGAGGAGATACGCAGTATTTT

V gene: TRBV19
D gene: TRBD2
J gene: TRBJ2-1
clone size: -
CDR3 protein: CASSRTSGGRSSYNEQFF
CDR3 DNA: TGTGCCAGTAGTCGGACTAGCGGGGGGCGTAGCTCCTACAATGAGCAGTTCTTC

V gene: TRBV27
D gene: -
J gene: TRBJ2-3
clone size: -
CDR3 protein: CASRASTITDTQYF
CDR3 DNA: TGTGCCAGCAGGGCTAGTACCATCACAGATACGCAGTATTTT

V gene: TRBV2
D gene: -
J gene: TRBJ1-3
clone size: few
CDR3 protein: CASNSGVAGNTIYF
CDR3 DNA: TGTGCCAGCAATTCAGGGGTTGCGGGAAACACCATATATTTT

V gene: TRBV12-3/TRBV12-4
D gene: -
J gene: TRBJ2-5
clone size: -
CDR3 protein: CASSLGAQETQYF
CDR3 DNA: TGTGCCAGCAGTTTGGGGGCCCAAGAGACCCAGTACTTC

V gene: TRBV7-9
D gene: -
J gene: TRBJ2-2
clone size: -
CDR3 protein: CASSKLVGRGVTGELFF
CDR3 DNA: TGTGCCAGCAGCAAATTGGTTGGCAGGGGAGTTACCGGGGAGCTGTTTTTT

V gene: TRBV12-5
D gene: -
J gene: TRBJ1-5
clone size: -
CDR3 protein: CASSHLDINQPQHF
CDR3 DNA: TGTGCTAGTAGCCATTTGGACATCAATCAGCCCCAGCATTTT

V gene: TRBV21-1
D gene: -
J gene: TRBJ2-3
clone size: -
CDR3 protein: CASSKQGGSEREGPPGTDTQYF
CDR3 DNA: TGTGCCAGCAGCAAACAGGGTGGTAGCGAGCGGGAGGGCCCTCCCGGCACAGATACGCAGTATTTT

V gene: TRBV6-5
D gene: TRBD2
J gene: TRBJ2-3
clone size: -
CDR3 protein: CASSYSRGGTDTQYF
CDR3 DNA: TGTGCCAGCAGTTACTCCCGGGGGGGCACAGATACGCAGTATTTT

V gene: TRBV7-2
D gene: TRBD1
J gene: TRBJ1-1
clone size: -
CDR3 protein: CASSLVAGGNTEAFF
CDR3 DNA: TGTGCCAGCAGCTTAGTGGCAGGGGGGAACACTGAAGCTTTCTTT

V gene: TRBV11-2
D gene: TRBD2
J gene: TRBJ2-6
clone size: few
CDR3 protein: CASSWGLAAGANVLTF
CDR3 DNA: TGTGCCAGCAGCTGGGGACTAGCTGCTGGGGCCAACGTCCTGACTTTC

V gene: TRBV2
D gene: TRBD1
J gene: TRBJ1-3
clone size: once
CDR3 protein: CASRVDRGYAGNTIYF
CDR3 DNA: TGTGCCAGCAGGGTTGACAGGGGTTACGCTGGAAACACCATATATTTT

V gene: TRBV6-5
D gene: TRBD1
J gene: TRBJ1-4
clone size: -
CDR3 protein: CASSYLTGGGEKLFF
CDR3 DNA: TGTGCCAGCAGTTACCTGACAGGGGGGGGTGAAAAACTGTTTTTT